Presented here are 6 T cell receptor beta chains from one specimen sequenced in a study of blood T cells in healthy people across ages. A second PCR of about 6 to 12 cycles used a sample-barcoded 5' primer and a J-beta primer mix. TCRdb processed the 5' RACE reads anew with MiXCR; each CDR3 protein has one entry. The table has 1.2 million to 1.5 million distinct CDR3 sequences, roughly 40% seen once; the top ten hold approximately 7.9%. Material: blood. All receptors come from a woman aged 18-35 years in good health.

The chain combines TRBV20-1 with TRBJ2-4, with D uncertain. Trimming removed 0 bases at V and 13 bases at J, with 16 bases between. CDR1 DFQATT and CDR2 SNEGSKA come from the germline V gene (reference sequence). This CDR3 has 13 residues. The DNA of the CDR3 is TGCAGTGCTAGAGATCATATGGAGTACAAGCAGTACTTC. Encoded protein: CSARDHMEYKQYF.

The chain is built from TRBV3-1 and TRBJ2-1; D unclear. The CDR3 covers 16 residues. V lost 0 bases and J 4 bases, leaving 13 bases between the germline ends. Germline V CDR1 and CDR2: LGHDT, YNNKEL (reference sequence). The CDR3 reads CASSQDLGMGYNEQFF. The CDR3 bases are TGTGCCAGCAGCCAAGATCTGGGAATGGGTTACAATGAGCAGTTCTTC.

DNA of the CDR3: TGTGCCAGCAGTTCGGTGGAGGGGGGGCCCTACGAGCAGTACTTC. Protein product: CASSSVEGGPYEQYF. The chain couples TRBV28 to TRBJ2-5, with D tentatively TRBD2 (7 bases). The DNA matches TRBJ2-7 better at its end, which makes the J call doubtful. The CDR3 has 15 residues. The germline V gene has CDR1 MDHEN and CDR2 SYDVKM.

In its sample, this clonotype was seen once. This chain links TRBV5-1 with TRBJ1-1; possibly TRBD1 for D (5 bases). CDR1 SGHRS and CDR2 YFSETQ come from the germline V gene. Trimming stripped 0 bases from V and 4 bases from J, with 10 bases between. This CDR3 has 14 residues. DNA of the CDR3: TGCGCCAGCAGCTTGGGGGGCCCGAGCACTGAAGCTTTCTTT. Its protein product is CASSLGGPSTEAFF.

The chain uses TRBV27 and TRBJ2-7; TRBD1 agrees at 10 bases. In germline, CDR1 is MNHEY, CDR2 SMNVEV (reference sequence). CDR3 length: 14 residues. V gave up 5 bases and J gave up 3 bases; unmatched junction bases: 4. CDR3 DNA sequence: TGTGCCAGCAGTGGGACAGGGGAGAACTACGAGCAGTACTTC. Amino acids: CASSGTGENYEQYF.

Comments on this clonotype: A read error may explain this, as a much larger clone is one base away. J is TRBJ2-3 and V is TRBV5-1, with 8 bases fitting TRBD1. Germline lookup yields CDR1 SGHRS and CDR2 YFSETQ. The CDR3 covers 15 residues. CDR3 bases: TGCGCCAGCAGCTTGGACCCAGGGGGCACAGATGCGCAGTATTTT. Amino acids: CASSLDPGGTDAQYF.